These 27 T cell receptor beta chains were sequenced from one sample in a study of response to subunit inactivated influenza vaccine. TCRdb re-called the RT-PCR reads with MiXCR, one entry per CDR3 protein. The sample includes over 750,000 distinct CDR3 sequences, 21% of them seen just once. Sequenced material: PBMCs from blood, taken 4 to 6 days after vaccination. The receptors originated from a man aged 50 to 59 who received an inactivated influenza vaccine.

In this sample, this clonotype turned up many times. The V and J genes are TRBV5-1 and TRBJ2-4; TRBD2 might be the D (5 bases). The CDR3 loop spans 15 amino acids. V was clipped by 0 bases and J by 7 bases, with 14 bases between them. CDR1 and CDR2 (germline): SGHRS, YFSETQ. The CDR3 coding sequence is TGCGCCAGCAGCTTGGAATCGGGATTTGGGAACATTCAGTACTTC. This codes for CASSLESGFGNIQYF.

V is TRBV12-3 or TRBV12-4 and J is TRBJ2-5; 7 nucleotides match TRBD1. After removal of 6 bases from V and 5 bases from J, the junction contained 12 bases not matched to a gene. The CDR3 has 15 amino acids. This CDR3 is CASRPGQFLSETQYF. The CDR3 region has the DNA TGTGCCAGCAGGCCGGGACAGTTTCTTTCGGAGACCCAGTACTTC.

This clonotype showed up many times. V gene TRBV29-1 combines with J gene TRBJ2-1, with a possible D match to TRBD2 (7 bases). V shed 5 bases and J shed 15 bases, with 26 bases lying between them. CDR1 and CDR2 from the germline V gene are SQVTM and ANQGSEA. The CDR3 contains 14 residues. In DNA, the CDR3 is TGCAGCGTTCAACAAGGGAGGGGGACTCCGATCGGGTTCTTC. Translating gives CSVQQGRGTPIGFF.

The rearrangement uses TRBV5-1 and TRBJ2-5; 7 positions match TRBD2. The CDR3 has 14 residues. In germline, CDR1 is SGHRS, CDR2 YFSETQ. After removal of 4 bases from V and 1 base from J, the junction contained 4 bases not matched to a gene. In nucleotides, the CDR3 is TGCGCCAGCAGCAGCGGGAATCCCCAAGAGACCCAGTACTTC. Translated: CASSSGNPQETQYF.

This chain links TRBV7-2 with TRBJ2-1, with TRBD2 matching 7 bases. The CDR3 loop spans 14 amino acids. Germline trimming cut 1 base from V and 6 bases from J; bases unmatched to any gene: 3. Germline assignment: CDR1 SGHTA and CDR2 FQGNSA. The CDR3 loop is CASSLVVAGNEQFF. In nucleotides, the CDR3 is TGTGCCAGCAGCTTAGTGGTAGCGGGCAATGAGCAGTTCTTC.

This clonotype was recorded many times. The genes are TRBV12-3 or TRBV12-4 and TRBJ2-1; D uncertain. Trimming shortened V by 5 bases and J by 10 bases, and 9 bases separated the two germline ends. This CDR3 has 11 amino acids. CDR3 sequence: CASSPGLEQFF. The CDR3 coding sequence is TGTGCCAGCAGTCCGGGTCTCGAGCAGTTCTTC.

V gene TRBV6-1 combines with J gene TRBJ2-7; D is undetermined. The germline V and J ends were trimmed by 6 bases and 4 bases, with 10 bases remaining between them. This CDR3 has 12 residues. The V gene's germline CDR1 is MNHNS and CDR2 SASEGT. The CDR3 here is CASRGFEYEQYF. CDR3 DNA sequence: TGTGCCAGCAGGGGCTTTGAGTACGAGCAGTACTTC.

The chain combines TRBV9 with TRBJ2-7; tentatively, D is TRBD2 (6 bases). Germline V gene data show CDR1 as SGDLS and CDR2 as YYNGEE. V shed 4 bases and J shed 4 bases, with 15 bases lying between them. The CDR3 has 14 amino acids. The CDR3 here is CASSPRIGRYEQYF. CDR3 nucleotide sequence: TGTGCCAGCAGCCCCAGGATTGGGAGGTACGAGCAGTACTTC.

This chain's CDR3 is CSAREWLAGNEQFF. Written as DNA, the CDR3 is TGCAGTGCTAGAGAGTGGCTAGCGGGCAATGAGCAGTTCTTC. The genes are TRBV20-1 and TRBJ2-1, with 8 bases matching TRBD2. From germline, CDR1 is DFQATT and CDR2 SNEGSKA (reference sequence). The CDR3 covers 14 residues. The V and J ends lost 0 bases and 6 bases, in that order; junction bases with no gene match: 4.

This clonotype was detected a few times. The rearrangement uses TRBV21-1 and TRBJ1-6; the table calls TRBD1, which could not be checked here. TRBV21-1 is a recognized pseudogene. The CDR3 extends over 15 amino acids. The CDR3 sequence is CASSTRTWGDSPLHF. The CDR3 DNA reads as TGTGCCAGCAGCACCCGGACCTGGGGGGATTCACCCCTCCACTTT.

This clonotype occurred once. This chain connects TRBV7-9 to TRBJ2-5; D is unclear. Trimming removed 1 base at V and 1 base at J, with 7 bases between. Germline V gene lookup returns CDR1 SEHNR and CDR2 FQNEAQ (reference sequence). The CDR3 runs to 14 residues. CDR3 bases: TGTGCCAGCAGCTTAGTGGCCAGCCAAGAGACCCAGTACTTC. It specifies CASSLVASQETQYF.

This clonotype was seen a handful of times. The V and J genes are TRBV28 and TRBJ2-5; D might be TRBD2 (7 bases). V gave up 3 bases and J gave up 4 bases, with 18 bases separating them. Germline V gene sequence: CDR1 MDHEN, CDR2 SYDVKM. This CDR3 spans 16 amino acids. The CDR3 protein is CASSLGAGELLETQYF. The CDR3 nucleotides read TGTGCCAGCAGTTTGGGGGCGGGAGAGTTGTTAGAGACCCAGTACTTC.

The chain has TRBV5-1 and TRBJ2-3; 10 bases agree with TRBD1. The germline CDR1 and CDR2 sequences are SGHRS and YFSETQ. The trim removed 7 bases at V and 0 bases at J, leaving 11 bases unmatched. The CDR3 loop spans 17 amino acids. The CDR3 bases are TGCGCCAGCGGGACAGGGGACGGAGGGACTAGCACAGATACGCAGTATTTT. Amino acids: CASGTGDGGTSTDTQYF.

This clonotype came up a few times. In DNA, the CDR3 is TGCGCCAGCAGCCAGGCTCCAACAGGGGGCTTGGCAGATACGCAGTATTTT. Its protein product is CASSQAPTGGLADTQYF. The chain has TRBV4-3 and TRBJ2-3; 9 positions agree with TRBD1. This CDR3 contains 17 residues. Trimming removed 3 bases from V and 4 bases from J; junction bases left unmatched: 11. CDR1 and CDR2 from the germline V gene are LGHNA and YSLEER.

CDR3 region: CSATSNRGILLAEAFF. CDR3 DNA: TGCAGTGCTACTAGTAACAGGGGTATTTTGTTGGCTGAAGCTTTCTTT. The V call is TRBV20-1, the J call TRBJ1-1; 7 bases line up with TRBD1. There are 16 residues in the CDR3. V gave up 4 bases and J gave up 6 bases; unmatched junction bases: 17. The V gene's germline CDR1 is DFQATT and CDR2 SNEGSKA (reference sequence).

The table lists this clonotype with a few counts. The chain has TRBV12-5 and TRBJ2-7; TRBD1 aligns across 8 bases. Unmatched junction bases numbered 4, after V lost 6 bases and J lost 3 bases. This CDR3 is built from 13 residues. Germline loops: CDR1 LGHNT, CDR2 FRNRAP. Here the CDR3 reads CASGPGTGYEQYF. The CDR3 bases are TGTGCTAGTGGCCCAGGGACAGGCTACGAGCAGTACTTC. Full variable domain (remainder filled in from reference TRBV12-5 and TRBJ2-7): DARVTQTPRHKVTEMGQEVTMRCQPILGHNTVFWYRQTMMQGLELLAYFRNRAPLDDSGMPKDRFSAEMPDATLATLKIQPSEPRDSAVYFCASGPGTGYEQYFGPGTRLTVT.

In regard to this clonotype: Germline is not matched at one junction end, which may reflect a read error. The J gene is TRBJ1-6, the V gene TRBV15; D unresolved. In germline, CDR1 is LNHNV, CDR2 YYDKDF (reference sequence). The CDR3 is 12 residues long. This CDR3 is CATSRDKSPLHF. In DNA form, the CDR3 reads TGTGCCACCAGCAGAGATAAGTCACCCCTCCACTTT. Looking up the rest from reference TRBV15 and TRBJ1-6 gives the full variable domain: DAMVIQNPRYQVTQFGKPVTLSCSQTLNHNVMYWYQQKSSQAPKLLFHYYDKDFNNEADTPDNFQSRRPNTSFCFLDIRSPGLGDTAMYLCATSRDKSPLHFGNGTRLTVT.

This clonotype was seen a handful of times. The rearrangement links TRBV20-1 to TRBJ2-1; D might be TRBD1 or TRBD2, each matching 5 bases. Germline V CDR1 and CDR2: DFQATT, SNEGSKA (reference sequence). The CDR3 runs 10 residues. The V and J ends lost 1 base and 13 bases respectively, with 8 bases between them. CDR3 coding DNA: TGCAGTGCTAGAGGGGGACCCCAGTTCTTC. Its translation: CSARGGPQFF.

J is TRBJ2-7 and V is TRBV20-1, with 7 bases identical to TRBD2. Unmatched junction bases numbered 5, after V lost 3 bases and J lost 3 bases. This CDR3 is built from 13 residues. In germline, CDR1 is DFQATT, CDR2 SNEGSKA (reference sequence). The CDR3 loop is CSARALADYEQYF. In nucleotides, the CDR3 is TGCAGTGCTAGGGCCCTAGCGGACTACGAGCAGTACTTC.

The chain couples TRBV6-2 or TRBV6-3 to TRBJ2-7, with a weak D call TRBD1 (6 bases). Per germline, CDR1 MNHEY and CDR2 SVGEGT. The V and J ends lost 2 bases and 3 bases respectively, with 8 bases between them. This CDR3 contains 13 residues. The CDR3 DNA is TGTGCCAGCAGTTACAACAGGGACTACGAGCAGTACTTC. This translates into CASSYNRDYEQYF.

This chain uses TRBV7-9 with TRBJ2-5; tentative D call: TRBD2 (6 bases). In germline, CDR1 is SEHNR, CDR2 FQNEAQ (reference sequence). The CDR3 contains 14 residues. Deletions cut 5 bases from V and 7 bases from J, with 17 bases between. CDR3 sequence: CASSPRRGVMTQYF. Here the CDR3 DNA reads TGTGCCAGCAGCCCCCGGAGGGGAGTGATGACCCAGTACTTC.

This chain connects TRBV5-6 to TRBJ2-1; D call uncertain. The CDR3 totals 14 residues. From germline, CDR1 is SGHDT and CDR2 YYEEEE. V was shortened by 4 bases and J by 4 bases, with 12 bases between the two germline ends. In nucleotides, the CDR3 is TGTGCCAGCAGCCAGGATTTCCGGTACAATGAGCAGTTCTTC. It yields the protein CASSQDFRYNEQFF.

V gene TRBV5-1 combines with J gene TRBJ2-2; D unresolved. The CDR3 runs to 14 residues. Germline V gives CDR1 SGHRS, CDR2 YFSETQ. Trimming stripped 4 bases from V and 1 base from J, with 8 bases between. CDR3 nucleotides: TGCGCCAGCAGCGCAAACATGAACACCGGGGAGCTGTTTTTT. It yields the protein CASSANMNTGELFF.

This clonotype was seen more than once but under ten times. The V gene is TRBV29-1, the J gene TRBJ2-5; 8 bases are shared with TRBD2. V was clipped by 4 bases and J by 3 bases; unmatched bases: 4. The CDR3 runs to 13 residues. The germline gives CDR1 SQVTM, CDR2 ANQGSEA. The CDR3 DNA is TGCAGCGTTGTCGGGAGGGCGAAAGAGACCCAGTACTTC. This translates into CSVVGRAKETQYF. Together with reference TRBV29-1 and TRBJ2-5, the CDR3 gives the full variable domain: SAVISQKPSRDICQRGTSLTIQCQVDSQVTMMFWYRQQPGQSLTLIATANQGSEATYESGFVIDKFPISRPNLTFSTLTVSNMSPEDSSIYLCSVVGRAKETQYFGPGTRLLVL.

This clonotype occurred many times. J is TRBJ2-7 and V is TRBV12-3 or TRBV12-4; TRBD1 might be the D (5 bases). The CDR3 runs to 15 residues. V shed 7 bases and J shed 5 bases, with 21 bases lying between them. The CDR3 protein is CASNYEAKGIHEQYF. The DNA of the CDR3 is TGTGCCAGCAATTACGAGGCGAAGGGGATACACGAGCAGTACTTC.

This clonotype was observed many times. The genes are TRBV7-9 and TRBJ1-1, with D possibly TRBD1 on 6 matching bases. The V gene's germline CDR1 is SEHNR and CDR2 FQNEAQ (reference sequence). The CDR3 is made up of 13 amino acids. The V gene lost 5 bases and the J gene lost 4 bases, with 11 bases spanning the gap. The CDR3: CASSATGFTEAFF. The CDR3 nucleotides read TGTGCCAGCAGCGCGACAGGTTTCACTGAAGCTTTCTTT.

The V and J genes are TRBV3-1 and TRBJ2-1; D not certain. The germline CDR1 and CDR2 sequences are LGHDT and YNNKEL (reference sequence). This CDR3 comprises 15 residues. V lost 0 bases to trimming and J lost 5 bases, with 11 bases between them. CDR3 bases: TGTGCCAGCAGCCAAGAATCAGTTCTCCACAATGAGCAGTTCTTC. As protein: CASSQESVLHNEQFF.